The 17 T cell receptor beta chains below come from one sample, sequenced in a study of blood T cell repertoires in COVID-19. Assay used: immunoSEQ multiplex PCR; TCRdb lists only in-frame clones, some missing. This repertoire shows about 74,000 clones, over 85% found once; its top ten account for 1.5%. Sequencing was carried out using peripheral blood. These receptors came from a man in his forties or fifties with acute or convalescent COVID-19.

The CDR3 protein is CASSSRQGGPGELFF. The DNA for the CDR3 is TGTGCCAGCAGCTCCCGACAGGGGGGACCCGGGGAGCTGTTTTTT. The chain combines TRBV7-8 with TRBJ2-2; TRBD1 matches 9 bases. Germline CDR1 SGHVS, CDR2 FQNEAQ. Losses at the gene ends were 4 bases for V and 6 bases for J; bases not matched to a gene: 6. This CDR3 is 15 amino acids long.

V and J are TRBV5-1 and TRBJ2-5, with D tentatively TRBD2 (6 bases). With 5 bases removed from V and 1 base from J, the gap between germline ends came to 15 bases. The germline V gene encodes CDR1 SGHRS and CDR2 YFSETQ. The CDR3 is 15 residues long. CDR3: CASSSSGSPQETQYF. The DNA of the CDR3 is TGCGCCAGCAGTTCATCCGGGAGTCCCCAAGAGACCCAGTACTTC. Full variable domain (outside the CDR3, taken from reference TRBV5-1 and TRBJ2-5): KAGVTQTPRYLIKTRGQQVTLSCSPISGHRSVSWYQQTPGQGLQFLFEYFSETQRNKGNFPGRFSGRQFSNSRSEMNVSTLELGDSALYLCASSSSGSPQETQYFGPGTRLLVL.

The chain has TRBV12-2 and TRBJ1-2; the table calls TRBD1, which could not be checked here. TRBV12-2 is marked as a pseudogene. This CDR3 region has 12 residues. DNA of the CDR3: TGTGCAAGTCGCTTAGCAGGGGGAGGCTACACCTTC. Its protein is CASRLAGGGYTF.

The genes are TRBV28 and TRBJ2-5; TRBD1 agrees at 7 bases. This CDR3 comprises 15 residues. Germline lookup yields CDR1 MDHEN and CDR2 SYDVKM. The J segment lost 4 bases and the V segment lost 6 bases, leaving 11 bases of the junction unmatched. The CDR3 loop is CASSPSLQGRETQYF. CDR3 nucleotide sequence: TGTGCCAGCAGCCCATCTTTACAGGGGAGAGAGACCCAGTACTTC.

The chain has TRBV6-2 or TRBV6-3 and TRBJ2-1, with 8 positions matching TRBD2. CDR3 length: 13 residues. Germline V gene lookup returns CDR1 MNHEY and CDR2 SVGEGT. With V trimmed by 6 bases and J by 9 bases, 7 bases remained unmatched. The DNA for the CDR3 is TGTGCCAGCAGCCTTAGCGGGATAGGTGAGCAGTTCTTC. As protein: CASSLSGIGEQFF.

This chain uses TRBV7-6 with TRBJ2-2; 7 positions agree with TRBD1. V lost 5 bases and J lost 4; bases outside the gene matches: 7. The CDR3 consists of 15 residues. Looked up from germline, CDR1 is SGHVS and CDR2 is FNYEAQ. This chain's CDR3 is CASSLRDSFTGELFF. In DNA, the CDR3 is TGTGCCAGCAGCCTCCGGGACAGTTTCACCGGGGAGCTGTTTTTT.

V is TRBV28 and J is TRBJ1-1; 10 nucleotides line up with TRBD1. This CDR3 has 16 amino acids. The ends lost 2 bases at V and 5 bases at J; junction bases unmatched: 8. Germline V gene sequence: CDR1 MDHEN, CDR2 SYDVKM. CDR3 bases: TGTGCCAGCAGTTTACGGACAGGGGGTTTATGGACTGAAGCTTTCTTT. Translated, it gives CASSLRTGGLWTEAFF.

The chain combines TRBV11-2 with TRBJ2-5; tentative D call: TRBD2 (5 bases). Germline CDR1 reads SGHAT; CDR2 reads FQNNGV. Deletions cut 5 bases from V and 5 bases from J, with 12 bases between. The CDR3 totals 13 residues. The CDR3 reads CASSRPGLETQYF. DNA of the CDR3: TGTGCCAGCAGCCGGCCGGGGTTGGAGACCCAGTACTTC. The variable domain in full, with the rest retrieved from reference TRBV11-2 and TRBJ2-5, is EAGVAQSPRYKIIEKRQSVAFWCNPISGHATLYWYQQILGQGPKLLIQFQNNGVVDDSQLPKDRFSAERLKGVDSTLKIQPAKLEDSAVYLCASSRPGLETQYFGPGTRLLVL.

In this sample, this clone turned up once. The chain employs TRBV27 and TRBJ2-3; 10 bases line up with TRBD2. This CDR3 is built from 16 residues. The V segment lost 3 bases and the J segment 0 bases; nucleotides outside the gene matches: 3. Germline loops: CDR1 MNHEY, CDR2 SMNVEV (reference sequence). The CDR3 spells CASSFGTSASTDTQYF. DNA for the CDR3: TGTGCCAGCAGTTTTGGGACTAGCGCTAGCACAGATACGCAGTATTTT.

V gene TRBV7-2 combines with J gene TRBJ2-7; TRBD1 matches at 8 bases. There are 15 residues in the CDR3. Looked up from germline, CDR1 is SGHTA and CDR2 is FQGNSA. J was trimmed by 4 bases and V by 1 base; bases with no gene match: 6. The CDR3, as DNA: TGTGCCAGCAGCTTAGGGACAGGGCCGGGGTACGAGCAGTACGTC. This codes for CASSLGTGPGYEQYV.

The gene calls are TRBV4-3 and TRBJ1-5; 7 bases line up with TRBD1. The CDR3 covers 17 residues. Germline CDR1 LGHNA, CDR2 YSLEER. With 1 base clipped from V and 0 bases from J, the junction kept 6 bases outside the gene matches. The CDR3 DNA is TGCGCCAGCAGCCAAGGAGAGACAGGGACTAGCAATCAGCCCCAGCATTTT. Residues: CASSQGETGTSNQPQHF.

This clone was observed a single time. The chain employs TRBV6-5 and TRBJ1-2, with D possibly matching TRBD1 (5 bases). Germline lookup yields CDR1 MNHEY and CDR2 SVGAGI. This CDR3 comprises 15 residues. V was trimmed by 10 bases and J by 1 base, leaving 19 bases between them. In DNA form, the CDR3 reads TGTGCCACACTATTCTCAGGGTCCCATAACTATGGCTACACCTTC. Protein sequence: CATLFSGSHNYGYTF.

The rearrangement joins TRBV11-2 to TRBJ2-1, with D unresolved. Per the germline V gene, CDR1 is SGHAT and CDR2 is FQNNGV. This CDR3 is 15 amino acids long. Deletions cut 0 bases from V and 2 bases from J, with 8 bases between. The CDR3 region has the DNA TGTGCCAGCAGCTTAGATAGCCAAGCCTACAATGAGCAGTTCTTC. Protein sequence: CASSLDSQAYNEQFF.

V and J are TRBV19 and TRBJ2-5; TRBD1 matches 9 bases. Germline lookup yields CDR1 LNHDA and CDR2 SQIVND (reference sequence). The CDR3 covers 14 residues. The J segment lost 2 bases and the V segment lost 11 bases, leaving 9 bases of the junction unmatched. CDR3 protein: CAGNRGRQQETQYF. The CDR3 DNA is TGTGCCGGAAACAGGGGGCGGCAGCAAGAGACCCAGTACTTC.

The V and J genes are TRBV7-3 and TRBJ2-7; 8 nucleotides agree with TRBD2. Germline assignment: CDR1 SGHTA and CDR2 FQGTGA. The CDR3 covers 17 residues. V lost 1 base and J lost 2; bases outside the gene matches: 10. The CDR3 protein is CASSLRGNSGAPYEQYF. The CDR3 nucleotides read TGTGCCAGCAGCTTAAGGGGTAATAGCGGGGCCCCCTACGAGCAGTACTTC.

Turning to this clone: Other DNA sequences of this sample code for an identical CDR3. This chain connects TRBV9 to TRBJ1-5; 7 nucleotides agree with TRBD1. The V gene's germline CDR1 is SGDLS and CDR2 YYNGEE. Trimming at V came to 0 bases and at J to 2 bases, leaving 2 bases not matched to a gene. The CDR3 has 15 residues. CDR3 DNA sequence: TGTGCCAGCAGCGTAGGGGGGACAGGCAATCAGCCCCAGCATTTT. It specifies CASSVGGTGNQPQHF. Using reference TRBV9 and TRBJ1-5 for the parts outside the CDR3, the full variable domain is DSGVTQTPKHLITATGQRVTLRCSPRSGDLSVYWYQQSLDQGLQFLIQYYNGEERAKGNILERFSAQQFPDLHSELNLSSLELGDSALYFCASSVGGTGNQPQHFGDGTRLSIL.

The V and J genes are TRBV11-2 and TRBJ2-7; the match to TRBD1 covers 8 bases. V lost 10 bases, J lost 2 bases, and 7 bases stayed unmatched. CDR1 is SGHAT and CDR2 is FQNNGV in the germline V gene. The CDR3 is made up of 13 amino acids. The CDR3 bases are TGTGCCACGGCGGGACAGGCGACCTACGAGCAGTACTTC. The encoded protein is CATAGQATYEQYF.